These 30 T cell receptor beta chains share one sample of origin, sequenced in a study of T cell responses to AZD1222 COVID-19 vaccine. The table came from immunoSEQ multiplex PCR; TCRdb's copy has only in-frame clones and leaves some out. The data contain some 150,000 clones, about 85% of them seen just once; the ten biggest clones take up under 8%. Sequences were derived from peripheral blood, sampled after recovery from COVID-19. Source of these receptors: an adult who had recovered from COVID-19.

The chain has TRBV14 and TRBJ1-4, with D perhaps TRBD1 (5 bases). The CDR3 sequence is 15 residues long. Germline values: CDR1 SGHDN, CDR2 FVKESK. V was trimmed by 4 bases and J by 8 bases, leaving 17 bases between them. The chain's CDR3 is CASSRYRDLAEKLFF. The CDR3 DNA sequence: TGTGCCAGCAGCCGATACCGGGACCTTGCGGAAAAACTGTTTTTT.

The chain recombines TRBV5-4 with TRBJ2-5; D might be TRBD1 or TRBD2, each matching 6 bases. Deletions cut 5 bases from V and 2 bases from J, with 16 bases between. The CDR3 contains 15 residues. Germline values: CDR1 SGHNT, CDR2 YYREEE (reference sequence). For the CDR3, the DNA is TGTGCCAGCAGACGAGGGGGAGGAGGGCAAGAGACCCAGTACTTC. Protein: CASRRGGGGQETQYF.

The rearrangement joins TRBV5-4 to TRBJ1-3; maybe TRBD1 (6 bases). The germline V and J ends were trimmed by 0 bases and 0 bases, with 7 bases remaining between them. The germline V gene encodes CDR1 SGHNT and CDR2 YYREEE (reference sequence). The CDR3 runs 15 residues. The CDR3 region is CASSLEGGSGNTIYF. The CDR3 DNA sequence: TGTGCCAGCAGCTTGGAAGGGGGCTCTGGAAACACCATATATTTT.

The J gene is TRBJ2-3, the V gene TRBV28; TRBD1 matches 7 bases. V dropped 5 bases and J dropped 4; count of bases not matched to a gene: 6. The length of the CDR3 is 14 residues. The V gene's germline CDR1 is MDHEN and CDR2 SYDVKM. CDR3: CASSRQGSADTQYF. The CDR3 DNA is TGTGCCAGCAGTCGACAGGGTAGCGCAGATACGCAGTATTTT.

The chain uses TRBV5-4 and TRBJ2-7; 7 bases align to TRBD1. Looked up from germline, CDR1 is SGHNT and CDR2 is YYREEE (reference sequence). The CDR3 totals 13 residues. The junction had 2 bases not matched to a gene; V was cut back by 0 bases and J by 5 bases. The CDR3 sequence is CASSLVQGNEQYF. In DNA, the CDR3 is TGTGCCAGCAGCTTGGTACAGGGGAACGAGCAGTACTTC.

The chain links TRBV21-1 to TRBJ1-5; the D call in the table, TRBD1, was not verified against the DNA. TRBV21-1 is described as a pseudogene. The CDR3 has 16 residues. This chain's CDR3 is CASSKEVDRVGQPQHF. CDR3 nucleotide sequence: TGTGCCAGCAGCAAAGAGGTGGACAGGGTTGGGCAGCCCCAGCATTTT.

The V gene is TRBV29-1, the J gene TRBJ2-7; TRBD1 agrees at 8 bases. Trimming took 7 bases from V and 5 from J; bases not matched to a gene: 7. The CDR3 covers 12 residues. Germline V gene lookup returns CDR1 SQVTM and CDR2 ANQGSEA. The CDR3 loop reads CSGGTGPNEQYF. CDR3 coding DNA: TGCAGCGGCGGGACAGGACCCAACGAGCAGTACTTC.

The chain recombines TRBV7-2 with TRBJ2-2; TRBD1 matches 8 bases. CDR1 is SGHTA, CDR2 FQGNSA, per germline. After removal of 5 bases from V and 4 bases from J, the junction contained 6 bases not matched to a gene. The CDR3 consists of 15 residues. CDR3 region: CASSGQGSTTGELFF. The CDR3, as DNA: TGTGCCAGCAGCGGACAGGGAAGTACCACCGGGGAGCTGTTTTTT.

This chain joins TRBV25-1 and TRBJ1-6; TRBD1 might be the D (6 bases). This CDR3 is 15 amino acids long. The ends were cut back, 7 bases at V and 5 bases at J, with 15 bases in the middle. Germline lookup yields CDR1 MGHDK and CDR2 SYGVNS. This CDR3 reads CASKRADSHNSPLHF. The CDR3 bases are TGTGCCAGCAAGCGTGCGGACAGTCATAATTCACCCCTCCACTTT.

The V gene is TRBV29-1, the J gene TRBJ2-7; the D is unclear. Germline V gives CDR1 SQVTM, CDR2 ANQGSEA. This CDR3 has 12 residues. The CDR3 sequence: CSPISSTYEQYF. The CDR3 DNA reads as TGCAGTCCGATTTCCTCTACCTACGAGCAGTACTTC.

This chain links TRBV19 with TRBJ1-1; the match to TRBD1 covers 8 bases. CDR1 and CDR2 from the germline V gene are LNHDA and SQIVND (reference sequence). The length of the CDR3 is 12 residues. Germline trimming cut 11 bases from V and 1 base from J; bases unmatched to any gene: 3. Written as DNA, the CDR3 is TGTGCCGCACAGGGGGGGAACACTGAAGCTTTCTTT. Amino acids: CAAQGGNTEAFF.

The rearrangement links TRBV10-3 to TRBJ2-1, with 8 bases that match TRBD2. The CDR3 sequence is 13 residues long. Looked up from germline, CDR1 is ENHRY and CDR2 is SYGVKD. V dropped 4 bases and J dropped 8; count of bases not matched to a gene: 4. As DNA, the CDR3 is TGTGCCATCAGTGGGACTAGCAGCCATGAGCAGTTCTTC. It is translated as CAISGTSSHEQFF.

The chain's CDR3 is CASSPPNTEAFF. DNA of the CDR3: TGTGCCAGCAGTCCACCGAACACTGAAGCTTTCTTT. The rearrangement uses TRBV6-2 or TRBV6-3 and TRBJ1-1; D unresolved. The CDR3 loop spans 12 amino acids. CDR1 is MNHEY and CDR2 is SVGEGT in the germline V gene. Trimming took 5 bases from V and 1 from J, leaving 5 bases between them.

The chain combines TRBV7-2 with TRBJ1-1; D is uncertain. Germline V gives CDR1 SGHTA, CDR2 FQGNSA. The CDR3 runs 14 residues. The V and J ends lost 3 bases and 0 bases respectively, with 8 bases between them. The CDR3: CASSLVTLNTEAFF. The CDR3 DNA reads as TGTGCCAGCAGCTTGGTAACGTTGAACACTGAAGCTTTCTTT.

The chain has TRBV28 and TRBJ1-2, with D possibly being TRBD1 (5 bases). Trimming took 3 bases from V and 2 from J, leaving 7 bases between them. Per the germline V gene, CDR1 is MDHEN and CDR2 is SYDVKM. This CDR3 region has 13 residues. In nucleotides, the CDR3 is TGTGCCAGCAGTTTCGGGGGAAACTATGGCTACACCTTC. Protein product: CASSFGGNYGYTF.

V and J are TRBV21-1 and TRBJ2-7; the table calls TRBD2, which could not be checked here. TRBV21-1 is reported as a pseudogene. The CDR3 is made up of 16 amino acids. The CDR3 DNA reads TGTGCCAGCAGCAAAGAGGGACTTCCCTGTCCCTACGAGCAGTACTTC. It codes for CASSKEGLPCPYEQYF.

The chain has TRBV28 and TRBJ1-3, with D uncertain. There are 15 residues in the CDR3. The ends were cut back, 3 bases at V and 1 base at J, with 10 bases in the middle. Germline-derived CDR1 and CDR2 are MDHEN and SYDVKM. This CDR3 reads CASSLAVISGNTIYF. Here the CDR3 DNA reads TGTGCCAGCAGTTTGGCCGTTATTTCTGGAAACACCATATATTTT. Looking up the rest from reference TRBV28 and TRBJ1-3 gives the full variable domain: DVKVTQSSRYLVKRTGEKVFLECVQDMDHENMFWYRQDPGLGLRLIYFSYDVKMKEKGDIPEGYSVSREKKERFSLILESASTNQTSMYLCASSLAVISGNTIYFGEGSWLTVV.

The chain links TRBV12-2 to TRBJ1-2; the listed D gene, TRBD1, was not tested against the DNA. TRBV12-2 is recorded as a pseudogene. This CDR3 comprises 13 residues. Written as DNA, the CDR3 is TGTGCAAGTCGCTTAGTACAGGGGTGGGGCTACACCTTC. Translating it yields CASRLVQGWGYTF.

The V call is TRBV4-3, the J call TRBJ2-1; the match to TRBD2 covers 13 bases. V lost 5 bases, J lost 5 bases, and 0 bases stayed unmatched. CDR1 and CDR2 (germline): LGHNA, YSLEER. The CDR3 is 14 residues long. The CDR3 bases are TGCGCCAGCAGCGGACTAGCGGGGGACAATGAGCAGTTCTTC. Its translation: CASSGLAGDNEQFF.

This chain connects TRBV7-9 to TRBJ2-6; TRBD2 matches at 13 bases. V trimming: 4 bases; J trimming: 0 bases; junction bases outside the gene matches: 3. Germline-derived CDR1 and CDR2 are SEHNR and FQNEAQ (reference sequence). The CDR3 consists of 18 residues. CDR3 DNA sequence: TGTGCCAGCAGCTCACTAGCGGGAGGGGTCTCTGGGGCCAACGTCCTGACTTTC. Amino acids: CASSSLAGGVSGANVLTF.

This rearrangement joins TRBV2 to TRBJ2-7; D unresolved. The V end lost 1 base, the J end lost 6 bases, and 10 bases lay between the germline ends. Germline CDR1 is SNHLY and CDR2 is FYNNEI. CDR3 size: 13 residues. DNA of the CDR3: TGTGCCAGCAGTGAAGGAAGCGCCACCGAGCAGTACTTC. As protein: CASSEGSATEQYF.

The rearrangement joins TRBV19 to TRBJ1-3, with no clear D. The CDR3 totals 16 residues. Germline CDR1 and CDR2: LNHDA and SQIVND (reference sequence). Trimming left V 7 bases short and J 0 bases short, with 16 bases between. CDR3 protein: CASTHRGGFSGNTIYF. The CDR3 DNA sequence: TGTGCCAGTACCCATAGAGGAGGTTTCTCTGGAAACACCATATATTTT.

V and J are TRBV5-1 and TRBJ1-4; maybe TRBD1 (5 bases). CDR3 size: 16 residues. Trimming shortened V by 7 bases and J by 3 bases, and 19 bases separated the two germline ends. CDR1 is SGHRS, CDR2 YFSETQ, per germline. For the CDR3, the DNA is TGCGCCAGCCGCGTCCAGGGAGGACCGGCTAATGAAAAACTGTTTTTT. Translated: CASRVQGGPANEKLFF. The whole variable domain, remainder taken from reference TRBV5-1 and TRBJ1-4, is KAGVTQTPRYLIKTRGQQVTLSCSPISGHRSVSWYQQTPGQGLQFLFEYFSETQRNKGNFPGRFSGRQFSNSRSEMNVSTLELGDSALYLCASRVQGGPANEKLFFGSGTQLSVL.

The chain combines TRBV19 with TRBJ1-2; 8 positions agree with TRBD1. V was clipped by 5 bases and J by 8 bases; unmatched bases: 10. The CDR3 runs to 14 residues. Germline V CDR1 and CDR2: LNHDA, SQIVND (reference sequence). CDR3 protein: CASSLSGGLSGYTF. As DNA, the CDR3 is TGTGCCAGTAGTTTGTCAGGGGGCTTGTCGGGCTACACCTTC.

J is TRBJ2-2 and V is TRBV7-9, with D possibly matching TRBD2 (5 bases). The CDR3 contains 14 residues. Trimming removed 5 bases at V and 2 bases at J, with 9 bases between. Germline CDR1 and CDR2: SEHNR and FQNEAQ (reference sequence). The CDR3 here is CASSMLANTGELFF. The CDR3 DNA reads as TGTGCCAGCAGCATGCTAGCTAACACCGGGGAGCTGTTTTTT.

The rearrangement uses TRBV9 and TRBJ2-6; D is uncertain. Germline V gene sequence: CDR1 SGDLS, CDR2 YYNGEE. Trimming pared 3 bases from V and 2 bases from J, leaving 6 bases between. This CDR3 region has 14 residues. The CDR3 is CASSAPAGANVLTF. The CDR3 DNA reads as TGTGCCAGCAGCGCCCCAGCTGGGGCCAACGTCCTGACTTTC.

The chain joins TRBV19 to TRBJ1-6, with D unresolved. This CDR3 spans 15 amino acids. The germline V and J ends were trimmed by 5 bases and 4 bases, with 12 bases remaining between them. The germline V gene encodes CDR1 LNHDA and CDR2 SQIVND (reference sequence). This chain's CDR3 is CASSHSGPYNSPLHF. In nucleotides, the CDR3 is TGTGCCAGTAGTCATTCCGGGCCGTATAATTCACCCCTCCACTTT.

This clone came up a few times. V is TRBV11-1 and J is TRBJ1-5; 8 bases match TRBD1. The CDR3 covers 16 residues. The V gene end was trimmed by 4 bases and the J gene end by 6 bases; junction bases not matched to a gene: 11. CDR1 SGHAT and CDR2 FQDESV come from the germline V gene (reference sequence). In nucleotides, the CDR3 is TGTGCCAGCAGCTCCCGGACAGGGAGGTGTAGTCAGCCCCAGCATTTT. As protein: CASSSRTGRCSQPQHF.

The chain joins TRBV6-4 to TRBJ2-3, with 11 bases matching TRBD2. In germline, CDR1 is MRHNA, CDR2 SNTAGT. Unmatched junction bases numbered 3, after V lost 4 bases and J lost 3 bases. The CDR3 runs to 15 residues. The DNA of the CDR3 is TGTGCCAGCAGTGTCGTAGCGGGGGGGACAGATACGCAGTATTTT. This encodes CASSVVAGGTDTQYF.

The rearrangement joins TRBV7-2 to TRBJ2-3, with 9 bases lining up with TRBD1. Looked up from germline, CDR1 is SGHTA and CDR2 is FQGNSA. J was trimmed by 4 bases and V by 1 base; bases with no gene match: 6. The CDR3 covers 16 residues. Here the CDR3 DNA reads TGTGCCAGCAGCTTAGGTCCGCGGGACAGGGCAGATACGCAGTATTTT. It yields the protein CASSLGPRDRADTQYF.